This paragraph covers one T cell receptor beta chain sequence. What it binds is unknown. This entry is derived from a study of coeliac disease. Study at large: Coeliac patients had active, refractory type I, or gluten-free-diet-controlled disease. High-resolution HLA typing was lacking; TRBV7-2 bias was queried instead. Notes on the study in general: Largely private TRB repertoires meant most sequences were sample-unique.

The data were produced by immunoSEQ multiplex PCR, yet TCRdb's version contains in-frame clones alone and is incomplete. Altogether over a thousand clones are present, roughly two thirds being singletons, with the ten largest covering over 25%. Germline V gene lookup returns CDR1 SGHTS and CDR2 YDEGEE. The CDR3 sequence is 14 residues long. The V and J ends lost 4 bases and 4 bases respectively, with 11 bases between them. This receptor was taken from a woman in her 40s with celiac disease on a gluten-free diet, and with hypertension. Sequencing was performed on lamina propria lymphocytes from the gut. The chain employs TRBV5-8 and TRBJ2-2, with D unresolved. CDR3 bases: TGTGCCAGCAGCCTCCGACACGTCACCGGGGAGCTGTTTTTT. Its translation: CASSLRHVTGELFF.